What follows are 18 T cell receptor beta chains derived from one specimen sequenced in a study of T and B cells in COVID-19 patients. TRB was amplified from approximately 250-480 ng of blood genomic DNA. Multiplex PCR with BIOMED2 TRB-A/B primer pools amplified TRB rearrangements. TCRdb called the multiplex PCR reads again in MiXCR, with one record for every CDR3 protein. The repertoire holds 11,000 to 15,000 distinct CDR3 sequences, with 29% as singletons. The sample taken for sequencing was blood. These receptors all stem from a human donor who had recovered from COVID-19.

Only a few counts were recorded for this clonotype. The rearrangement joins TRBV6-5 to TRBJ1-2; perhaps TRBD1 as D (6 bases). This CDR3 region has 11 residues. The ends were cut back, 7 bases at V and 7 bases at J, with 10 bases in the middle. CDR1 is MNHEY and CDR2 is SVGAGI in the germline V gene. The CDR3 DNA sequence: TGTGCCAGCACCCAAGGGGGTGGCTACACCTTC. It specifies CASTQGGGYTF.

The chain joins TRBV5-5 to TRBJ1-1, with D unclear. The CDR3 is 12 residues long. Germline V lookup: CDR1 SGHKS, CDR2 YYEKEE (reference sequence). With 4 bases removed from V and 5 bases from J, the gap between germline ends came to 9 bases. CDR3 bases: TGTGCCAGCAGCCCCCATGGAACTGAAGCTTTCTTT. Translated: CASSPHGTEAFF.

The table lists this clonotype with many counts. This sequence joins TRBV6-5 and TRBJ2-3; 12 positions match TRBD2. The CDR3 sequence is 14 residues long. The trim removed 4 bases at V and 4 bases at J, leaving 0 bases unmatched. Germline values: CDR1 MNHEY, CDR2 SVGAGI. This CDR3 is CASSWTSGADTQYF. The CDR3 coding sequence is TGTGCCAGCAGTTGGACTAGCGGGGCAGATACGCAGTATTTT.

Relative to its sample, this clonotype is medium-sized. The chain is built from TRBV29-1 and TRBJ1-3; TRBD1 is a possible D gene (6 bases). V lost 6 bases and J 8 bases, leaving 17 bases between the germline ends. Germline V CDR1 and CDR2: SQVTM, ANQGSEA. This CDR3 contains 13 residues. The CDR3 protein is CSVVGQMVDTIYF. The CDR3 DNA reads TGCAGCGTGGTAGGACAGATGGTAGACACCATATATTTT. Variable domain in full (rest from reference TRBV29-1 and TRBJ1-3): SAVISQKPSRDICQRGTSLTIQCQVDSQVTMMFWYRQQPGQSLTLIATANQGSEATYESGFVIDKFPISRPNLTFSTLTVSNMSPEDSSIYLCSVVGQMVDTIYFGEGSWLTVV.

This clonotype ranks as medium-sized. The rearrangement joins TRBV19 to TRBJ2-7; perhaps TRBD2 as D (6 bases). V lost 5 bases to trimming and J lost 3 bases, with 11 bases between them. CDR1 and CDR2 (germline): LNHDA, SQIVND (reference sequence). CDR3 length: 13 residues. CDR3 sequence reads: CASSPGLFYEQYF. The CDR3 DNA follows: TGTGCCAGTAGTCCGGGACTGTTCTACGAGCAGTACTTC.

This clonotype has just a few counts. This chain joins TRBV10-3 and TRBJ1-1; D is unclear. The V end was cut by 10 bases, the J end by 3 bases, with 15 bases between. This CDR3 has 13 amino acids. Per germline, CDR1 ENHRY and CDR2 SYGVKD. The CDR3 nucleotides read TGTGCCACCCACGAAAATCAGTACACTGAAGCTTTCTTT. As protein: CATHENQYTEAFF.

The CDR3 sequence: CASSQVAGSDTQYF. DNA of the CDR3: TGTGCCAGCAGCCAAGTAGCGGGGTCAGATACGCAGTATTTT. V usage is TRBV4-2 and J usage is TRBJ2-3; 8 bases match TRBD2. There are 14 residues in the CDR3. V was pared by 1 base and J by 4 bases, with 1 base of the junction left unmatched. CDR1 and CDR2 (germline): LGHNA, YNFKEQ.

V and J are TRBV24-1 and TRBJ2-1; tentatively, D is TRBD1 or TRBD2 (5 bases each). There are 13 residues in the CDR3. The germline V gene encodes CDR1 KGHDR and CDR2 SFDVKD. V lost 11 bases to trimming and J lost 6 bases, with 16 bases between them. CDR3 DNA sequence: TGTGCCATCATGGGACCGGATAGCAATGAGCAGTTCTTC. It translates to CAIMGPDSNEQFF.

As concerns this clonotype: A read error is possible here, since a much larger clone lies one base away. The missing conserved phenylalanine or tryptophan at the end of this CDR3 makes a read error likely. J is TRBJ2-7 and V is TRBV6-5; D gene ambiguous. The CDR3 is 13 residues long. Trimming removed 4 bases from V and 4 bases from J, with 11 bases in between. Germline loops: CDR1 MNHEY, CDR2 SVGAGI. The CDR3 loop reads CASSSTAKYEQYL. DNA for the CDR3: TGTGCCAGCAGTTCCACAGCCAAATACGAGCAGTACCTC.

The chain uses TRBV19 and TRBJ2-2; 14 bases match TRBD2. V lost 7 bases to trimming and J lost 4 bases; unmatched junction nucleotides: 11. Germline values: CDR1 LNHDA, CDR2 SQIVND (reference sequence). The CDR3 sequence is 18 residues long. CDR3 loop: CASTPTSGGALGTGELFF. CDR3 nucleotide sequence: TGTGCCAGTACCCCGACTAGCGGGGGGGCCCTGGGCACCGGGGAGCTGTTTTTT.

The chain has TRBV14 and TRBJ2-2; no clear D. Per the germline V gene, CDR1 is SGHDN and CDR2 is FVKESK. The V and J ends lost 4 bases and 3 bases respectively, with 12 bases between them. The CDR3 has 15 residues. This chain's CDR3 is CASSPPGIYTGELFF. In nucleotides, the CDR3 is TGTGCCAGCAGCCCACCTGGTATATACACCGGGGAGCTGTTTTTT.

Only a few counts were recorded for this clonotype. The CDR3 DNA reads TGTGCCAGCAGCTCCGGACTAGCGGGGGGGTTTGGTGAGCAGTTCTTC. This sequence encodes CASSSGLAGGFGEQFF. The chain couples TRBV7-6 to TRBJ2-1, with 15 positions matching TRBD2. The length of the CDR3 is 16 residues. The V gene's germline CDR1 is SGHVS and CDR2 FNYEAQ. V lost 4 bases to trimming and J lost 9 bases; unmatched junction nucleotides: 7.

In regard to this clonotype: A read error may be the cause here, since a much bigger clone is one base away. The chain has TRBV5-6 and TRBJ2-4; possibly TRBD2 for D (5 bases). Germline CDR1 reads SGHDT; CDR2 reads YYEEEE. Trimming cost V 9 bases and J 11 bases, with 21 bases left between them. The CDR3 runs 13 residues. DNA of the CDR3: TGTGCCACCGCTGGGCAGTACGCTAGCCTTCAGTACTTC. Amino acid sequence: CATAGQYASLQYF.

J is TRBJ2-1 and V is TRBV24-1, with 10 bases fitting TRBD1. V gave up 3 bases and J gave up 8 bases; unmatched junction bases: 3. Germline V gives CDR1 KGHDR, CDR2 SFDVKD. CDR3 length: 14 amino acids. The CDR3 DNA is TGTGCCACCAGTGATGCGACAGGGGGCCATGAGCAGTTCTTC. Translated, it gives CATSDATGGHEQFF.

This clonotype was counted once. Relative to the germline gene, one junction end is altered; a read error may explain this. The genes are TRBV4-3 and TRBJ1-2, with unresolved D. CDR1 and CDR2 from the germline V gene are LGHNA and YSLEER. The CDR3 covers 12 residues. The CDR3 region is CASSQDLGGYTF. CDR3 nucleotide sequence: TGTGCCAGCAGCCAAGATCTAGGAGGCTACACCTTC.

This clonotype came up a few times. This sequence joins TRBV6-5 and TRBJ2-7, with 11 bases aligning to TRBD2. The CDR3 loop spans 15 amino acids. V trimming: 0 bases; J trimming: 2 bases; junction bases outside the gene matches: 0. Germline CDR1 MNHEY, CDR2 SVGAGI. The CDR3 DNA is TGTGCCAGCAGTTACTCTAGCGGGGGGGCCTACGAGCAGTACTTC. Translated: CASSYSSGGAYEQYF.

This clonotype was seen a few times. The genes are TRBV18 and TRBJ1-6; TRBD1 agrees at 10 bases. The CDR3 is made up of 16 amino acids. Unmatched junction bases numbered 4, after V lost 2 bases and J lost 6 bases. The V gene's germline CDR1 is KGHSH and CDR2 LQKENI. The DNA for the CDR3 is TGTGCCAGCTCACCAGTCGGGGACAGGGGTAATTCACCCCTCCACTTT. Protein: CASSPVGDRGNSPLHF.

Many counts were recorded for this clonotype. The chain links TRBV30 to TRBJ2-3; no clear D. Trimming shortened V by 2 bases and J by 0 bases, and 12 bases separated the two germline ends. The CDR3 consists of 15 residues. Germline CDR1 GTSNPN, CDR2 SVGIG (reference sequence). The CDR3 DNA is TGTGCCTGGAGTTCCCGTGAAGCTAGCACAGATACGCAGTATTTT. This sequence encodes CAWSSREASTDTQYF. Looking up the rest from reference TRBV30 and TRBJ2-3 gives the full variable domain: SQTIHQWPATLVQPVGSPLSLECTVEGTSNPNLYWYRQAAGRGLQLLFYSVGIGQISSEVPQNLSASRPQDRQFILSSKKLLLSDSGFYLCAWSSREASTDTQYFGPGTRLTVL.